This TCR beta chain derives from a study of blood T cell repertoires in COVID-19. About the study: PBMCs, B-cell-depleted T cells, or T cells were the source of the cDNA or gDNA that made up the material.

Sequenced by immunoSEQ multiplex PCR; TCRdb stores in-frame clones only, minus some. The sample has roughly 400,000 clones; 70% to 90% are singletons. Which cohort a participant joined came from the clinical history participants gave. The sample comprised PBMCs or T cells enriched from blood (not recorded which). The sequence came from a woman aged 18-35 years who had been exposed to COVID-19.

The CDR3 is CASSSTRGSDTQYF. As DNA, the CDR3 is TGTGCCAGCAGCTCAACACGGGGTTCAGATACGCAGTATTTT. The chain employs TRBV13 and TRBJ2-3; D may be TRBD2 (5 bases). This CDR3 is 14 amino acids long. Looked up from germline, CDR1 is PRHDT and CDR2 is FYEKMQ (reference sequence). V lost 4 bases and J 4 bases, leaving 12 bases between the germline ends.